This T cell receptor (beta chain) was captured in a study of OX40 agonist ivuxolimab in advanced cancers. About the study: Six ivuxolimab dose levels, 0.01 to 10 mg/kg, were given intravenously every 2 weeks. Two cutaneous melanoma patients and one hepatocellular carcinoma patient, three in all, had partial responses. Study-level results: The investigators did not determine what antigen specificity the expanded peripheral T cells had.

Enrollment shut out patients with autoimmune disease history or systemic immunosuppression. A remark on this clone: Its antigen is not known.

Using immunoSEQ multiplex PCR, the repertoire was profiled, and TCRdb retains in-frame clones only, with some absent. The table includes roughly 42,000 clones, around nine tenths detected once. The TCR sequence derives from an adult with an advanced solid tumor such as melanoma, head and neck, liver or kidney cancer. The sequenced sample was CD4+ or CD8+ T cells sorted from blood, obtained in a trial of the OX40 agonist ivuxolimab.

CDR3 bases: TGTGCCAGCAGTTCCCTTGAGGGCACGGGTACCGGGGAGCTGTTTTTT. This codes for CASSSLEGTGTGELFF. The chain has TRBV6-5 and TRBJ2-2, with D possibly TRBD2 on 5 matching bases. CDR3 size: 16 residues. Germline V lookup: CDR1 MNHEY, CDR2 SVGAGI. Trimming left V 4 bases short and J 5 bases short, with 17 bases between.